This is a list of T cell receptor beta chains from one sample in a study of blood T cell repertoires in COVID-19. TCRdb keeps only in-frame clones here, not all; method: immunoSEQ multiplex PCR. Among some 350,000 clones listed, around 90% were seen once. The sequencing sample was made of peripheral blood. The receptor set was obtained from a man aged 18 to 29 with active or convalescent COVID-19. CDR3s include the opening cysteine and the closing phenylalanine or tryptophan. D genes are given only for firm matches. Where a row states a size, it is once, few, many or the class of an expanded clone; other rows omit it.

size,V,J,length,D,CDR3,DNA
-,TRBV7-9,TRBJ1-2,16,TRBD1,CASSLGGSGGVYGYTF,TGTGCCAGCAGCTTAGGAGGTTCAGGGGGAGTCTATGGCTACACCTTC
-,TRBV9,TRBJ1-2,14,TRBD1,CASSATGLGDGYTF,TGTGCCAGCAGCGCGACAGGGCTCGGGGATGGCTACACCTTC
-,TRBV29-1,TRBJ2-7,14,TRBD1,CSVATGGDSYEQYF,TGCAGCGTAGCGACAGGGGGCGATTCCTACGAGCAGTACTTC
-,TRBV6-6,TRBJ1-2,13,-,CASTPGVNYGYTF,TGTGCCAGCACCCCGGGAGTAAACTATGGCTACACCTTC
-,TRBV5-1,TRBJ1-6,14,TRBD1,CASSQGTGDSPLHF,TGCGCCAGCAGCCAGGGGACAGGGGATTCACCCCTCCACTTT
-,TRBV5-1,TRBJ2-2,14,TRBD1,CASSQDRGGGELFF,TGCGCCAGCAGCCAGGACAGGGGAGGCGGGGAGCTGTTTTTT
-,TRBV14,TRBJ1-2,15,-,CASSPVSFLNYGYTF,TGTGCCAGCAGCCCCGTGTCGTTCCTAAACTATGGCTACACCTTC
-,TRBV5-1,TRBJ1-1,19,TRBD1,CASSGSLQGAPLLNTEAFF,TGCGCCAGCAGCGGTAGTCTTCAGGGGGCGCCTCTGTTAAACACTGAAGCTTTCTTT
-,TRBV24-1,TRBJ2-1,13,-,CATSDHGNNEQFF,TGTGCCACCAGTGACCACGGGAACAATGAGCAGTTCTTC
-,TRBV5-1,TRBJ2-1,15,TRBD2,CASSLGAGEVGEQFF,TGCGCCAGCAGCCTCGGAGCGGGAGAGGTTGGTGAGCAGTTCTTC
-,TRBV7-9,TRBJ2-1,15,TRBD1,CASSIGQGLYNEQFF,TGTGCCAGCAGCATTGGACAGGGGTTATACAATGAGCAGTTCTTC
-,TRBV7-7,TRBJ2-3,15,TRBD2,CASSPTSGGPGTQYF,TGTGCCAGCAGCCCGACTAGCGGGGGGCCGGGTACGCAGTATTTT
once,TRBV2,TRBJ2-7,13,TRBD1,CASRGQGGFEQYF,TGTGCCAGCAGGGGACAGGGAGGTTTCGAGCAGTACTTC
-,TRBV2,TRBJ1-1,13,-,CASSVAVNTEAFF,TGTGCCAGCAGTGTGGCAGTGAACACTGAAGCTTTCTTT
-,TRBV7-8,TRBJ2-1,14,-,CASSRRLDYNEQFF,TGTGCCAGCAGCAGAAGACTAGACTACAATGAGCAGTTCTTC
-,TRBV6-5,TRBJ1-1,13,-,CASRLERGTEAFF,TGTGCCAGCAGACTCGAACGAGGAACTGAAGCTTTCTTT
-,TRBV2,TRBJ2-3,16,TRBD1,CASSGDRSLSTDTQYF,TGTGCCAGCAGTGGGGACAGAAGCCTTAGCACAGATACGCAGTATTTT
few,TRBV9,TRBJ2-7,15,TRBD2,CASSVGTSGTYEQYF,TGTGCCAGCAGCGTCGGGACTAGCGGTACCTACGAGCAGTACTTC
-,TRBV9,TRBJ1-4,15,-,CASSVTGSTNEKLFF,TGTGCCAGCAGCGTAACAGGTTCAACTAATGAAAAACTGTTTTTT
-,TRBV12-3/TRBV12-4,TRBJ2-5,13,-,CASTPPGGETQYF,TGTGCCAGCACCCCACCGGGTGGAGAGACCCAGTACTTC
-,TRBV6-5,TRBJ1-5,13,-,CASSYGPSQPQHF,TGTGCCAGCAGTTATGGGCCCAGTCAGCCCCAGCATTTT
-,TRBV28,TRBJ2-7,17,TRBD1,CASSSARDSSTFGEQYF,TGTGCCAGCAGTTCCGCCCGGGACAGCTCCACTTTCGGCGAGCAGTACTTC
-,TRBV28,TRBJ1-2,12,-,CASGLGSFGYTF,TGTGCCAGCGGCCTAGGTTCTTTTGGCTACACCTTC
-,TRBV3-1/TRBV3-2,TRBJ1-4,18,TRBD1,CASSWRTGPVATNEKLFF,TGTGCCAGCAGCTGGCGGACAGGCCCTGTTGCAACTAATGAAAAACTGTTTTTT
-,TRBV4-3,TRBJ2-2,17,TRBD2,CASSQDLASGNTGELFF,TGCGCCAGCAGCCAAGATCTAGCTAGCGGGAACACCGGGGAGCTGTTTTTT
-,TRBV7-8,TRBJ1-3,16,TRBD1,CASYSFDGTGGNTIYF,TGTGCCAGCTATTCCTTTGACGGGACAGGAGGAAACACCATATATTTT
-,TRBV4-3,TRBJ1-5,16,TRBD1,CASSPAYWTGFQPQHF,TGCGCCAGCAGCCCAGCATACTGGACAGGATTCCAGCCCCAGCATTTT
-,TRBV19,TRBJ1-5,15,TRBD1,CASSPTDRGNQPQHF,TGTGCCAGTAGTCCAACGGACAGGGGCAATCAGCCCCAGCATTTT
-,TRBV18,TRBJ2-1,14,-,CASSPQTRSNEQFF,TGTGCCAGCTCACCCCAGACTAGGAGCAATGAGCAGTTCTTC
-,TRBV18,TRBJ1-1,14,TRBD1,CASSRTGENTEAFF,TGTGCCAGCTCCCGGACAGGGGAGAACACTGAAGCTTTCTTT
once,TRBV7-9,TRBJ1-1,11,-,CASDRYTEAFF,TGTGCCAGCGACAGATACACTGAAGCTTTCTTT
once,TRBV9,TRBJ2-7,13,-,CASSVAGSYEQYF,TGTGCCAGCAGCGTAGCTGGCAGCTACGAGCAGTACTTC